These 5 T cell receptor beta chains share one sample of origin, sequenced in a study of shared clonotypes between healthy human individuals. Sequencing was performed with immunoSEQ multiplex PCR; in TCRdb, only in-frame clones are kept and a portion is missing. Counted here are 2 million to 3 million clones, just over 90% occurring once; the ten biggest clones make up 0.11% to 0.15%. The specimen was naive CD4+ T cells sorted from blood. Subset indicated: CD45RA+ positively selected. These receptors were collected from a man between 18 and 29 years old in good health.

Note on this clone: It is likely a read error, because the conserved phenylalanine at the end of the CDR3 is missing. The V call is TRBV30, the J call TRBJ1-2; 12 bases agree with TRBD1. CDR1 and CDR2 from the germline V gene are GTSNPN and SVGIG (reference sequence). J gave up 4 bases and V 1 base, and 13 bases lay outside the gene matches. This CDR3 has 18 amino acids. CDR3 coding DNA: TGTGCCTGGAGTGGGCATGGGACAGGGGGCGGGAGCCCCTATGGCTACACCTCC. Translation gives CAWSGHGTGGGSPYGYTS.

A single count supports this clone. The rearrangement links TRBV2 to TRBJ2-3; D perhaps matches TRBD2 (5 bases). V lost 3 bases and J 1 base, leaving 8 bases between the germline ends. Germline CDR1 and CDR2: SNHLY and FYNNEI. This CDR3 is built from 14 residues. CDR3 nucleotides: TGTGCCAGCAGTGACAGTAGCGGCACAGATACGCAGTATTTT. This translates into CASSDSSGTDTQYF.

This clone was seen a single time. A much larger clone lies one base from this, so it may be a read error. Other DNA variants within this sample encode the same CDR3. The chain carries TRBV18 and TRBJ2-5; no reliable D call. CDR3 size: 11 residues. Per the germline V gene, CDR1 is KGHSH and CDR2 is LQKENI. Deletions cut 3 bases from V and 5 bases from J, with 4 bases between. The CDR3 sequence is CASSPQETQYF. The CDR3 DNA reads as TGTGCCAGCTCACCCCAGGAGACCCAGTACTTC.

This chain uses TRBV5-1 with TRBJ2-4; D is possibly TRBD1 or TRBD2 (5 bases each). V lost 3 bases and J 0 bases, leaving 16 bases between the germline ends. Germline loops: CDR1 SGHRS, CDR2 YFSETQ. CDR3 length: 17 residues. CDR3 sequence reads: CASSSGDGGLAKNIQYF. The CDR3 DNA follows: TGCGCCAGCAGCTCCGGGGACGGAGGACTAGCCAAAAACATTCAGTACTTC.

The chain links TRBV9 to TRBJ1-3; D is unresolved. Trimming removed 0 bases at V and 0 bases at J, with 10 bases between. CDR3 length: 16 amino acids. From germline, CDR1 is SGDLS and CDR2 YYNGEE. The DNA of the CDR3 is TGTGCCAGCAGCGTAGAGGGAACGAGCTCTGGAAACACCATATATTTT. It codes for CASSVEGTSSGNTIYF.